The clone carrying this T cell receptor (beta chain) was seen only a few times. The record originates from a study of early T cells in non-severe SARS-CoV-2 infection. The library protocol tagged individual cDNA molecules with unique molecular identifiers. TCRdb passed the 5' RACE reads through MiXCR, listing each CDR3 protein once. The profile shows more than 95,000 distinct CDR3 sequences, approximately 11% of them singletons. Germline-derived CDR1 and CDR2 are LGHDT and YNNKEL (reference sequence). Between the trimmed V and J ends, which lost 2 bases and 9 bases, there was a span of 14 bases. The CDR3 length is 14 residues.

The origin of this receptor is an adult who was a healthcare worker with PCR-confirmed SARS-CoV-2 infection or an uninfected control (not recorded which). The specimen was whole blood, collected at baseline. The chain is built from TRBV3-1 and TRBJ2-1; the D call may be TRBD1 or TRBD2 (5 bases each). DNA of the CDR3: TGTGCCAGCAGCCAACGGGGACGGCAGAGTGAGCAGTTCTTC. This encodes CASSQRGRQSEQFF.